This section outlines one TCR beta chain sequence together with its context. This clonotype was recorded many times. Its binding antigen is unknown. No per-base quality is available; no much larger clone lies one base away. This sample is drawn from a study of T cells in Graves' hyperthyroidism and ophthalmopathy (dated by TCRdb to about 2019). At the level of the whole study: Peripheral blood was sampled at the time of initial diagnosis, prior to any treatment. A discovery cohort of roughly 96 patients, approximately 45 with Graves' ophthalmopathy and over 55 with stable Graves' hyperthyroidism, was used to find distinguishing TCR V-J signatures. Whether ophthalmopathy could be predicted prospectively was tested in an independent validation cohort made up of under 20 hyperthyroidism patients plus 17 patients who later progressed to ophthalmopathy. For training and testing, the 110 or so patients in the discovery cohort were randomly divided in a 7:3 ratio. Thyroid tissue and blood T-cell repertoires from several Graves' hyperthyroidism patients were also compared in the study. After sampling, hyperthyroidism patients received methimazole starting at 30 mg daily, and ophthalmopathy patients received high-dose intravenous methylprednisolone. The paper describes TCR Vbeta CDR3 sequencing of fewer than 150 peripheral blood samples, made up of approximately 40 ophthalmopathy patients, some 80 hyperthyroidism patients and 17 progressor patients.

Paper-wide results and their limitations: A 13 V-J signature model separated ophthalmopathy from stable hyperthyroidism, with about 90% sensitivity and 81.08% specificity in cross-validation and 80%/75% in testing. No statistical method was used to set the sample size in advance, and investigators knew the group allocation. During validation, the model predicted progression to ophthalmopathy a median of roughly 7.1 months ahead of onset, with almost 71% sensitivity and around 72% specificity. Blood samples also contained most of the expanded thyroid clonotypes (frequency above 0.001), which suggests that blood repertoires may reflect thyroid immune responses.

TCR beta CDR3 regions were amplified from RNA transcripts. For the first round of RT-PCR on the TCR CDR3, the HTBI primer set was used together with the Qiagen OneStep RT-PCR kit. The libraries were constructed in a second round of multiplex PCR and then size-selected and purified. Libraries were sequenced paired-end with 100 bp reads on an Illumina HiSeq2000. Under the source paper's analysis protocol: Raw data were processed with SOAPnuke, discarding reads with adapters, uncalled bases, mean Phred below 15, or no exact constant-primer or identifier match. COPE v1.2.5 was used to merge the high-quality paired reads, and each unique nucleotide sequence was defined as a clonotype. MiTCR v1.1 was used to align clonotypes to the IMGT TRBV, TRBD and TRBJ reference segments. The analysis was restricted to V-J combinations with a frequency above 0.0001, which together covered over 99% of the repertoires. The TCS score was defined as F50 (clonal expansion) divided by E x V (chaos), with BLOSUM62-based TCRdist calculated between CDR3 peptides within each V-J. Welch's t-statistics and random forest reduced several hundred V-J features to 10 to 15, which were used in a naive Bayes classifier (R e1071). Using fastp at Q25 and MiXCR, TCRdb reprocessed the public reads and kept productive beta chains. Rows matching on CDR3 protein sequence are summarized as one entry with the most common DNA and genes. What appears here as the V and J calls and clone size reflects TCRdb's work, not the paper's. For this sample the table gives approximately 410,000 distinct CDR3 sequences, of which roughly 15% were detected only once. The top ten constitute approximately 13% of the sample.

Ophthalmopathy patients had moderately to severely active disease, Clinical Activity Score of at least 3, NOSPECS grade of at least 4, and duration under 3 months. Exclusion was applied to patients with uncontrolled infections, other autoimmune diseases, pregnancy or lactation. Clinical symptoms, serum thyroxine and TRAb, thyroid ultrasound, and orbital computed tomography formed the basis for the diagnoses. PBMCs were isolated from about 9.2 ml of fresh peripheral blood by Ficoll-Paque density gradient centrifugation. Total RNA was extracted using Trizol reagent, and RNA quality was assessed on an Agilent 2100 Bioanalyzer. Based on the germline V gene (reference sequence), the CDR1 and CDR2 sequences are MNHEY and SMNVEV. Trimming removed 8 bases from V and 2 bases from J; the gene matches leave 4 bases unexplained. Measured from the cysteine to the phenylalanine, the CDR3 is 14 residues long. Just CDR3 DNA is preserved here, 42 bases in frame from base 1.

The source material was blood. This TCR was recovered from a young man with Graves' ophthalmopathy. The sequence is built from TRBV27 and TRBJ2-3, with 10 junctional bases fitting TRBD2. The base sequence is TGTGCCAGCGGGCTAGCGGGGGTCACAGATACGCAGTATTTT. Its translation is CASGLAGVTDTQYF.